Given below is one T cell receptor beta chain in context. Its antigen is unknown. Upon completion of around ten days in culture, CD4+ T cells were isolated. The data originate from a study of vaccination effects on CD4 cells after COVID-19. Libraries were prepared by immunoSEQ multiplex PCR; TCRdb keeps only in-frame clonotypes and omits some of them. The sample has approximately 47,000 clones, 76% seen once; the top ten hold approximately 12%. Notes on the study in general: In the late period after vaccination, infection- and vaccine-induced clones contracted markedly.

Germline V lookup: CDR1 MNHEY, CDR2 SVGAGI. V was clipped by 6 bases and J by 5 bases, with 14 bases between them. This CDR3 is 15 amino acids long. V gene TRBV6-5 combines with J gene TRBJ1-6; no definite D call. Material: CD4+ T cells from PBMCs cultured without peptide, obtained before COVID-19 vaccination. This sequence was found in a human donor who had a prior SARS-CoV-2 infection. The CDR3 loop reads CASSPTIFHNSPLHF. In DNA, the CDR3 is TGTGCCAGCAGCCCCACAATTTTCCATAATTCACCCCTCCACTTT.